The rows below give T cell receptor beta chains drawn from one sample of a study of blood T cells in healthy people across ages. TCRdb recomputed calls from the 5' RACE reads with MiXCR, one row per CDR3 protein. Among roughly 1,800,000 distinct CDR3 sequences listed, around 50% were seen once. The sequenced sample was blood. These receptors originate from a woman aged 35 to 49 in good health. Both conserved end residues are part of each CDR3. A D gene is named only where the DNA matches it firmly. Not every row has a clone size; where given, it reads once, few, many or a size class.

V gene	J gene	clone size	D gene	CDR3 DNA	CDR3 protein
TRBV27	TRBJ2-1	-	TRBD2	TGTGCCAGCAGCAATAGCGGGGGTTACAGGAGCTCCTACAATGAGCAGTTCTTC	CASSNSGGYRSSYNEQFF
TRBV12-3/TRBV12-4	TRBJ2-3	-	-	TGTGCCAGCAGTTTCGGGCTGAATGGAGATACGCAGTATTTT	CASSFGLNGDTQYF
TRBV25-1	TRBJ1-2	-	TRBD1	TGTGCCAGCATAGGGGGAGGGGGCAACTATGGCTACACCTTC	CASIGGGGNYGYTF
TRBV5-1	TRBJ2-1	-	TRBD2	TGCGCCAGCAGCTTGGGAGAGGGACTAGCGGGGGGGAGCTCCTACAATGAGCAGTTCTTC	CASSLGEGLAGGSSYNEQFF
TRBV12-3/TRBV12-4	TRBJ2-1	-	TRBD2	TGTGCCAGCAGGTTCAGACTAGCGGGCCCTTACAATGAGCAGTTCTTC	CASRFRLAGPYNEQFF
TRBV5-1	TRBJ2-3	-	TRBD1	TGCGCCAGCAGCCCGGACAGGGCCGGGGAAGATACGCAGTATTTT	CASSPDRAGEDTQYF
TRBV7-9	TRBJ1-6	-	-	TGTGCCAGCAGCTTAGGAGACGTGGGTGGATCCTATAATTCACCCCTCCACTTT	CASSLGDVGGSYNSPLHF
TRBV6-5	TRBJ1-1	few	TRBD1	TGTGCCAGCAGTTTCTCTGCTTGGACAGGGGCTGCCATGAACACTGAAGCTTTCTTT	CASSFSAWTGAAMNTEAFF
TRBV6-5	TRBJ2-5	-	TRBD2	TGTGCCAGCAGTTACTCGACGGGGGGGCTAGGGGAGACCCAGTACTTC	CASSYSTGGLGETQYF
TRBV29-1	TRBJ2-1	-	-	TGCAGCGTTCTGAGCAGGGGGGCCTACAATGAGCAGTTCTTC	CSVLSRGAYNEQFF
TRBV10-3	TRBJ2-5	few	TRBD1	TGTGCCATCAGTGCCTCCGGGACAGGGGAGCAGTACTTC	CAISASGTGEQYF
TRBV20-1	TRBJ1-4	-	TRBD1	TGCAGTGCTAGAGAAGGGGCAGGGGGCCATGAAAAACTGTTTTTT	CSAREGAGGHEKLFF
TRBV27	TRBJ1-6	-	TRBD1	TGTGCCAGCAGTTTATCCCGGGACAGCAGACGACCCCTCCACTTT	CASSLSRDSRRPLHF
TRBV20-1	TRBJ1-1	once	-	TGCAGTGCTAGAGGGGGGCAGAACACTGAAGCTTTCTTT	CSARGGQNTEAFF
TRBV20-1	TRBJ2-5	-	-	TGCAGTGCTAGACGACCTGGAGTACTGGAGACCCAGTACTTC	CSARRPGVLETQYF
TRBV7-2	TRBJ1-5	-	TRBD1	TGTGCCAGCAGCCTCGGGACAGGGTTGTATCAGCCCCAGCATTTT	CASSLGTGLYQPQHF
TRBV15	TRBJ1-2	-	TRBD1	TGTGCCACCAGCAGGGGGTCCGGGACAGGGGACTATGGCTATACCTTC	CATSRGSGTGDYGYTF
TRBV29-1	TRBJ2-7	few	-	TGCAGCGTTGATGTGGACAGCAACTACGAGCAGTACTTC	CSVDVDSNYEQYF
TRBV9	TRBJ1-2	few	-	TGTGCCAGCAGCGGCCCCAGGAACAGCCACTATGGCTACACCTTC	CASSGPRNSHYGYTF
TRBV2	TRBJ2-3	-	-	TGTGCCAGCAGTGCCTCCGGGGGAAGAGGTACGCAGTATTTT	CASSASGGRGTQYF
TRBV6-5	TRBJ1-4	-	-	TGTGCCAGCAGTTATACGGGAACAAATGAAAAACTGTTTTTT	CASSYTGTNEKLFF
TRBV9	TRBJ2-3	-	TRBD1	TGTGCCAGCAGCCTGGGACAGGGGCTCTCTCGGGGAGATACGCAGTATTTT	CASSLGQGLSRGDTQYF
TRBV6-5	TRBJ2-1	-	TRBD2	TGTGCCAGCAGTACTAGCGGGGGGGCCGGTTGGGTGTTCTTC	CASSTSGGAGWVFF
TRBV7-2	TRBJ2-7	few	-	TGTGCCAGCAGCTTCCGGGCCGGTGAGCAGTACTTC	CASSFRAGEQYF
TRBV11-2	TRBJ1-1	-	TRBD1	TGTGCCAGCACCGTGATGGCAGGGGGTGAAGCTTTCTTT	CASTVMAGGEAFF
TRBV12-3/TRBV12-4	TRBJ1-6	-	TRBD1	TGTGCCAGCAGTCCGAACACCGGGACAGGGAGGTCACCCCTCCACTTT	CASSPNTGTGRSPLHF
TRBV25-1	TRBJ2-6	-	TRBD1	TGTGCCAGCCAACCGACAGGGGGCGTCTCTGGGGCCAACGTCCTGACTTTC	CASQPTGGVSGANVLTF
TRBV12-3/TRBV12-4	TRBJ2-1	few	-	TGTGCCAGCAGTTTTTCGGGTCTCAATGAGCAGTTCTTC	CASSFSGLNEQFF
TRBV27	TRBJ1-1	few	-	TGTGCCAGCAGTTTAGACGGCAGGTCGAACACTGAAGCTTTCTTT	CASSLDGRSNTEAFF
TRBV10-3	TRBJ2-7	-	-	TGTGCCATCAGTGACGGGGCCCCTTCCTACGAGCAGTACTTC	CAISDGAPSYEQYF
TRBV7-2	TRBJ1-2	-	-	TGTGCCAGCAGCTTGGGGGATCGCTATGGCTACACCTTC	CASSLGDRYGYTF
TRBV10-3	TRBJ1-2	-	-	TGTGCCATCGGGGGAGGCTACACCTTC	CAIGGGYTF
TRBV10-3	TRBJ2-3	few	TRBD2	TGTGCCATCACTTCTAGCGGGGGATCAGATACGCAGTATTTT	CAITSSGGSDTQYF
TRBV29-1	TRBJ2-3	-	TRBD1	TGCAGCTCAGTCGACAGGGGGCGGACAGATACGCAGTATTTT	CSSVDRGRTDTQYF
TRBV6-2/TRBV6-3	TRBJ2-7	-	-	TGTGCCAGCAGTTATCGGACCCACGTACGAGTGCAGTACTTC	CASSYRTHVRVQYF
TRBV5-1	TRBJ1-2	-	TRBD1	TGCGCCAGCAGCTTGGCACAGGGGCTCGGCGATGGCTACACCTTC	CASSLAQGLGDGYTF